A selection of T cell receptor beta chains follows, all from one sample in a study of post-analysis software for immune sequencing data. A single record per CDR3 protein comes from TCRdb applying MiXCR to the PCR reads. The sample yields 740,000 or so distinct CDR3 sequences, approximately 50% seen once. Sequencing input: blood. The receptors derive from a girl aged 10-17 years with multiple sclerosis. Each CDR3 is given with its conserved first and last residue. Fields, in order: clone size, V gene, J gene, D gene, CDR3 protein, CDR3 DNA. A D gene is named only where the DNA matches it firmly. For some rows the clone size is stated as once, few or many, or as a class when expanded; others skip it.

-	TRBV6-6	TRBJ1-5	-	CAIKKGGSNQPQHF	TGTGCCATTAAAAAAGGGGGGAGCAATCAGCCCCAGCATTTT
few	TRBV7-3	TRBJ1-2	TRBD1	CASSPTGQYGYTF	TGTGCCAGCAGCCCGACAGGGCAATATGGCTACACCTTC
few	TRBV29-1	TRBJ2-5	-	CSVEERGGQETQYF	TGCAGCGTTGAAGAAAGGGGCGGACAAGAGACCCAGTACTTC
-	TRBV7-8	TRBJ2-1	-	CASRPRSGLFYEQFF	TGTGCCAGCAGACCCAGGAGCGGACTATTCTATGAGCAGTTCTTC
-	TRBV9	TRBJ1-1	-	CASSVGGGRWNTEAFF	TGTGCCAGCAGCGTCGGTGGGGGGAGGTGGAACACTGAAGCTTTCTTT
few	TRBV5-1	TRBJ2-4	-	CASSLEGLPGEQYF	TGCGCCAGCAGCTTGGAAGGACTCCCGGGAGAGCAGTACTTC
-	TRBV4-1	TRBJ1-1	TRBD1	CASSQEDRGRTEAFF	TGCGCCAGCAGCCAAGAAGACAGGGGGCGTACTGAAGCTTTCTTT
-	TRBV4-1	TRBJ2-7	TRBD1	CASSQDRGTAYNEQYF	TGCGCCAGCAGCCAAGATAGGGGGACAGCCTACAATGAGCAGTACTTC
-	TRBV4-1	TRBJ2-1	TRBD2	CASSQESSGARNEQFF	TGCGCCAGCAGCCAAGAATCTAGCGGAGCGCGGAATGAGCAGTTCTTC
-	TRBV5-1	TRBJ2-7	TRBD2	CASSLRLAGSVAYEQYF	TGCGCCAGCAGCTTGCGACTAGCGGGATCCGTCGCCTACGAGCAGTACTTC
few	TRBV7-9	TRBJ2-1	TRBD2	CASSLAASGGSSYNEQFF	TGTGCCAGCAGCTTAGCCGCCTCGGGCGGGAGCTCCTACAATGAGCAGTTCTTC
few	TRBV29-1	TRBJ1-2	TRBD1	CSVMTGNYGYTF	TGCAGCGTGATGACAGGGAACTATGGCTACACCTTC
-	TRBV6-5	TRBJ2-4	TRBD1	CASTDRGNIQYF	TGTGCCAGCACCGACAGGGGAAACATTCAGTACTTC
-	TRBV12-3/TRBV12-4	TRBJ1-5	TRBD1	CASRPDRGPNQPQHF	TGTGCCAGCAGACCGGACAGGGGACCCAATCAGCCCCAGCATTTT
few	TRBV28	TRBJ1-5	-	CASSFGGSNRPQHF	TGTGCCAGCAGTTTTGGGGGAAGCAATCGGCCCCAGCATTTT
-	TRBV5-1	TRBJ2-3	TRBD2	CASRVGLADTQYF	TGCGCCAGCCGAGTTGGACTAGCAGATACGCAGTATTTT
-	TRBV18	TRBJ2-7	TRBD1	CASSLSEGQIHEQYF	TGTGCCAGCTCCCTCTCCGAGGGACAGATCCACGAGCAGTACTTC
-	TRBV6-5	TRBJ2-7	-	CASSYRPETHYEQYF	TGTGCCAGCAGTTACCGTCCTGAAACCCACTACGAGCAGTACTTC
-	TRBV6-6	TRBJ1-4	TRBD1	CASSTRDSSNEKLFF	TGTGCCAGCAGTACCCGGGACAGCTCTAATGAAAAACTGTTTTTT
-	TRBV29-1	TRBJ2-3	-	CSVEGGRSGTDTQYF	TGCAGCGTTGAAGGGGGACGGTCCGGTACGGATACGCAGTATTTT
-	TRBV7-2	TRBJ2-7	-	CASSLAWGASYEQYF	TGTGCCAGCAGCTTAGCTTGGGGTGCCTCCTACGAGCAGTACTTC
-	TRBV4-2	TRBJ2-3	-	CASSLQAATDTQYF	TGTGCCAGCAGCCTCCAAGCGGCTACAGATACGCAGTATTTT
few	TRBV29-1	TRBJ1-5	-	CSVGDQPQHF	TGCAGCGTTGGGGATCAGCCCCAGCATTTT
few	TRBV15	TRBJ2-1	-	CATRDSGGYNEQFF	TGTGCCACCAGAGACTCTGGAGGATACAATGAGCAGTTCTTC